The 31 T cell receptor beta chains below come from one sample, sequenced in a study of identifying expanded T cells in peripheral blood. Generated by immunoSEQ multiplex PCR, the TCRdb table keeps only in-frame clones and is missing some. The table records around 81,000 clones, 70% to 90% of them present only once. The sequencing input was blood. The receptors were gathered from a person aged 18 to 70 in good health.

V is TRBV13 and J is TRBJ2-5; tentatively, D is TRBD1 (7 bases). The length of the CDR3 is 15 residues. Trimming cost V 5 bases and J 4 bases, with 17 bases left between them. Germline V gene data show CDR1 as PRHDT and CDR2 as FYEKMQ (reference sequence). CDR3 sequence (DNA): TGTGCCAGCAGCACAAGTCACAGGGGAGGAGAGACCCAGTACTTC. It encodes CASSTSHRGGETQYF.

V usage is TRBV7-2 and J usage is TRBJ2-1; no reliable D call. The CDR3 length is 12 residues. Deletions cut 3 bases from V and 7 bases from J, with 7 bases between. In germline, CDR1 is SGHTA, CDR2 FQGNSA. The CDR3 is CASSFVANEQFF. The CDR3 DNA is TGTGCCAGCAGCTTTGTAGCAAATGAGCAGTTCTTC.

The CDR3 here is CASSKKQGGPYEQYF. As DNA, the CDR3 is TGTGCCAGTAGTAAAAAACAGGGGGGGCCCTACGAGCAGTACTTC. The chain recombines TRBV19 with TRBJ2-7, with a weak D call TRBD1 (8 bases). V was trimmed by 4 bases and J by 2 bases, leaving 15 bases between them. This CDR3 has 15 amino acids. Germline assignment: CDR1 LNHDA and CDR2 SQIVND (reference sequence).

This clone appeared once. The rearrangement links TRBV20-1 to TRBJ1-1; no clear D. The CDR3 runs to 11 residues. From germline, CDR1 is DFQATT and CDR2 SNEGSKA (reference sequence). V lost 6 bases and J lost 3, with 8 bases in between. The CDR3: CSARSYTEAFF. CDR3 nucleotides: TGCAGTGCCAGGAGTTACACTGAAGCTTTCTTT.

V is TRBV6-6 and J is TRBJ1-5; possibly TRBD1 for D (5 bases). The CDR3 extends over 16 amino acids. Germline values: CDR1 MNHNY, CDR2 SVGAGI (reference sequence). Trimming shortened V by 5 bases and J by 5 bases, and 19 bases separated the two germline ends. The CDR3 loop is CASSTQNPGMDQPQHF. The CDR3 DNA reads TGTGCCAGCAGTACACAGAACCCAGGGATGGATCAGCCCCAGCATTTT.

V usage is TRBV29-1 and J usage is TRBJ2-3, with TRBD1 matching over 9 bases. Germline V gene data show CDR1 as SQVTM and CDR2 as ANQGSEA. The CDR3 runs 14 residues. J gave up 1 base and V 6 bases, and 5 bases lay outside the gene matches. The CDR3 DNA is TGCAGCGTCGTTCGGACAGGGGGCACAGATACGCAGTATTTT. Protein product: CSVVRTGGTDTQYF.

The CDR3 nucleotides are TGTGCCAGCAAAATACGAATAGGGGCAGGGAATAACTATGGCTACACCTTC. Protein: CASKIRIGAGNNYGYTF. The J gene is TRBJ1-2, the V gene TRBV27; a weak D match, TRBD1 (5 bases). V was clipped by 7 bases and J by 1 base, with 22 bases between them. This CDR3 region has 17 residues. Germline assignment: CDR1 MNHEY and CDR2 SMNVEV (reference sequence).

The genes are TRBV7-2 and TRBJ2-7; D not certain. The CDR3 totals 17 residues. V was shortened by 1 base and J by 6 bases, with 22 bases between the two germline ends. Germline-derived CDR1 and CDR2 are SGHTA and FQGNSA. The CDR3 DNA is TGTGCCAGCAGCTTAGGTTTTCTTGAGGCCTACCCGCGCGAGCAGTACTTC. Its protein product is CASSLGFLEAYPREQYF.

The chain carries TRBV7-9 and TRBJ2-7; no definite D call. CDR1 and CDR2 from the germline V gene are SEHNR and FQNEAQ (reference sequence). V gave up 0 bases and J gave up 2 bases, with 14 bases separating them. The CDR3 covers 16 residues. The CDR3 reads CASSLAGGDITYEQYF. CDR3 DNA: TGTGCCAGCAGCTTAGCGGGTGGGGATATTACCTACGAGCAGTACTTC.

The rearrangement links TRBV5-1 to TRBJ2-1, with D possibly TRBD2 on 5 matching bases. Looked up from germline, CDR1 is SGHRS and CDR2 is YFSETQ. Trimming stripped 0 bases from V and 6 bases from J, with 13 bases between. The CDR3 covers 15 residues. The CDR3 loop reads CASSLARTGRNEQFF. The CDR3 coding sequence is TGCGCCAGCAGCTTGGCACGGACTGGACGCAATGAGCAGTTCTTC. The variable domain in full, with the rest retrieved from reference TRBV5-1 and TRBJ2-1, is KAGVTQTPRYLIKTRGQQVTLSCSPISGHRSVSWYQQTPGQGLQFLFEYFSETQRNKGNFPGRFSGRQFSNSRSEMNVSTLELGDSALYLCASSLARTGRNEQFFGPGTRLTVL.

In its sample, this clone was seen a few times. The CDR3 here is CASSLRLAPDTQYF. In DNA form, the CDR3 reads TGCGCCAGCAGCTTAAGACTAGCCCCAGATACGCAGTATTTT. This chain joins TRBV5-1 and TRBJ2-3; 7 bases align to TRBD2. The junction had 4 bases not matched to a gene; V was cut back by 2 bases and J by 4 bases. CDR1 is SGHRS and CDR2 is YFSETQ in the germline V gene. This CDR3 spans 14 amino acids.

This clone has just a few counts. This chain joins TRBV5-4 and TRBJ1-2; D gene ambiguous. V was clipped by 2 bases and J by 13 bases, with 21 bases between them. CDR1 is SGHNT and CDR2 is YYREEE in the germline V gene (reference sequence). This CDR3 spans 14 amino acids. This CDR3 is CASSFSIQNLEATF. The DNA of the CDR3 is TGTGCCAGCAGCTTCTCCATACAGAACCTTGAGGCCACCTTC.

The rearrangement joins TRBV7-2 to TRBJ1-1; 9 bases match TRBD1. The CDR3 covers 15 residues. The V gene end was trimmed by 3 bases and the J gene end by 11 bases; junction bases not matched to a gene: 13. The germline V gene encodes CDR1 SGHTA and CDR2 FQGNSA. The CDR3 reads CASSFSHQRTGVAFF. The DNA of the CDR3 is TGTGCCAGCAGCTTCTCACACCAAAGGACAGGGGTGGCTTTCTTT.

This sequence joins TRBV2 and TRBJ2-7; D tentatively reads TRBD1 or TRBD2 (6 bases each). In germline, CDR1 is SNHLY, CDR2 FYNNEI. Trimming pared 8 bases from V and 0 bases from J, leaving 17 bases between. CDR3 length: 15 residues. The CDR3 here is CASRAEGQNSYEQYF. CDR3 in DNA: TGTGCCAGCCGAGCGGAGGGACAAAACTCCTACGAGCAGTACTTC.

This CDR3 reads CASSLAGGGPGNTIYF. CDR3 DNA: TGTGCCAGCAGCTTAGCCGGAGGGGGGCCTGGAAACACCATATATTTT. V and J are TRBV7-2 and TRBJ1-3, with a weak D call TRBD1 (6 bases). The V end lost 0 bases, the J end lost 2 bases, and 11 bases lay between the germline ends. Germline-derived CDR1 and CDR2 are SGHTA and FQGNSA. The CDR3 contains 16 residues.

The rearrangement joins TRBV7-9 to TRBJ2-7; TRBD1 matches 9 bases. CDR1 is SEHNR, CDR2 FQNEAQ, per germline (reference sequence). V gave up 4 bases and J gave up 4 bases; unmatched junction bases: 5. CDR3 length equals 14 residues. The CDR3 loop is CASSSDRGGYEQYF. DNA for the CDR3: TGTGCCAGCAGCTCGGACAGGGGAGGGTACGAGCAGTACTTC.

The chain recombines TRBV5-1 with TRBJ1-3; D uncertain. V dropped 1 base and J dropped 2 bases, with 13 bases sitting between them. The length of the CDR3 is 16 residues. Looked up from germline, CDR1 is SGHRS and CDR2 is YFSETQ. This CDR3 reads CASSLRGIGAGNTIYF. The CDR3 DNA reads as TGCGCCAGCAGCTTGAGAGGGATCGGAGCTGGAAACACCATATATTTT.

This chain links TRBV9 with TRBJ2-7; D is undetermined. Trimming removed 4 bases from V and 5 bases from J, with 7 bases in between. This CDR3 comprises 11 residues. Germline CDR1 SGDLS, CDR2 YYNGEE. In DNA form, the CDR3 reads TGTGCCAGCAGCTTGACTGACGAGCAGTACTTC. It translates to CASSLTDEQYF.

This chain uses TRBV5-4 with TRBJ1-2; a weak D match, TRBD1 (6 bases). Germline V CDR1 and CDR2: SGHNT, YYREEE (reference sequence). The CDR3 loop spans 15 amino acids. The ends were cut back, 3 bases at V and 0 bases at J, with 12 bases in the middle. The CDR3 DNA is TGTGCCAGCAGCTGGGGGGCCGGGTCTAACTATGGCTACACCTTC. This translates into CASSWGAGSNYGYTF.

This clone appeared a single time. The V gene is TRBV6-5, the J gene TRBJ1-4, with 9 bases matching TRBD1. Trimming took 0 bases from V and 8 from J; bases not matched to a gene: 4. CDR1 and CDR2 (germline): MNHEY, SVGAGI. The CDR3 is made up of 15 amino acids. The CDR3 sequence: CASSYSGTGFEKLFF. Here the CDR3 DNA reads TGTGCCAGCAGTTACTCGGGGACAGGGTTCGAAAAACTGTTTTTT.

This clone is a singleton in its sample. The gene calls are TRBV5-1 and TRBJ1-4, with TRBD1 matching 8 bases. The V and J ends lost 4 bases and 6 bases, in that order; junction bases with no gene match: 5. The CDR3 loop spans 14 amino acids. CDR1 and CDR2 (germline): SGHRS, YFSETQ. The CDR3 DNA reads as TGCGCCAGCAGCAGGACAGGGATTGATGAAAAACTGTTTTTT. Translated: CASSRTGIDEKLFF.

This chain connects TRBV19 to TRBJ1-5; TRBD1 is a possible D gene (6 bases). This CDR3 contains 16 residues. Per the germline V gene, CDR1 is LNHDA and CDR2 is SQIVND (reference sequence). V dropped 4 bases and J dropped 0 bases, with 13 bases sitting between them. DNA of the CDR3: TGTGCCAGTAGTAAGATCGGACAGCATAGCAATCAGCCCCAGCATTTT. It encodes CASSKIGQHSNQPQHF.

CDR3 coding DNA: TGTGCCAGCAGTGAATCCGTCAGCCCCTACCTCACAGATACGCAGTATTTT. This translates into CASSESVSPYLTDTQYF. The chain is built from TRBV25-1 and TRBJ2-3; D is uncertain. Trimming pared 1 base from V and 2 bases from J, leaving 16 bases between. This CDR3 region has 17 residues. Germline CDR1 reads MGHDK; CDR2 reads SYGVNS. Based on the CDR3 plus reference TRBV25-1 and TRBJ2-3, the full variable domain is EADIYQTPRYLVIGTGKKITLECSQTMGHDKMYWYQQDPGMELHLIHYSYGVNSTEKGDLSSESTVSRIRTEHFPLTLESARPSHTSQYLCASSESVSPYLTDTQYFGPGTRLTVL.

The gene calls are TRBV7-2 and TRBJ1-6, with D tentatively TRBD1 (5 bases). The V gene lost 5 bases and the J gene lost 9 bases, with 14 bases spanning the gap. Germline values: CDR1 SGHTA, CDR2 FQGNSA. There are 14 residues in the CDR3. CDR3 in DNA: TGTGCCAGCAGCCCCCGGGACCCTATTTCACCCCTCCACTTT. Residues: CASSPRDPISPLHF.

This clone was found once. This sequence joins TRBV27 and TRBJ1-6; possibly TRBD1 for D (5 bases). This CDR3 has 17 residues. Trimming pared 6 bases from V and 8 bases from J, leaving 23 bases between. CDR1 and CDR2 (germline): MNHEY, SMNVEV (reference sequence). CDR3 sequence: CASRPRPAGTVYSPLHF. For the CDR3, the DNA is TGTGCCAGCAGACCCCGCCCGGCGGGGACCGTTTATTCACCCCTCCACTTT.

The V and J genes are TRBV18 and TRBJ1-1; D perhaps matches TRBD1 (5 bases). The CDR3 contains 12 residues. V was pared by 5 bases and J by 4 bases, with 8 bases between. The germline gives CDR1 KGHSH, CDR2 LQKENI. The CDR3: CASSAGTTEAFF. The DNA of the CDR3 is TGTGCCAGCTCAGCCGGGACCACTGAAGCTTTCTTT.

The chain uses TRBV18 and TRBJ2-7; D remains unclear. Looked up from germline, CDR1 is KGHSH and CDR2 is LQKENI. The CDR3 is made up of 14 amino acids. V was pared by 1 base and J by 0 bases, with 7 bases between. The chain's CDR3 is CASSPQSSSYEQYF. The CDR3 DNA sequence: TGTGCCAGCTCACCACAGTCTAGCTCCTACGAGCAGTACTTC. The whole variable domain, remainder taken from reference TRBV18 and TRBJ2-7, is NAGVMQNPRHLVRRRGQEARLRCSPMKGHSHVYWYRQLPEEGLKFMVYLQKENIIDESGMPKERFSAEFPKEGPSILRIQQVVRGDSAAYFCASSPQSSSYEQYFGPGTRLTVT.

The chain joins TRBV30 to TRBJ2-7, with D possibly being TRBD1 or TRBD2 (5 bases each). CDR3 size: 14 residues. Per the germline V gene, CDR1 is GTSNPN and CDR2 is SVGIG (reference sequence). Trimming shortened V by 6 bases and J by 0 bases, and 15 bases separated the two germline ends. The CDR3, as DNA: TGTGCCTGTGGTATGGCAGGGAGCTCCTACGAGCAGTACTTC. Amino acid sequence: CACGMAGSSYEQYF. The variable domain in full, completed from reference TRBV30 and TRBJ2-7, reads SQTIHQWPATLVQPVGSPLSLECTVEGTSNPNLYWYRQAAGRGLQLLFYSVGIGQISSEVPQNLSASRPQDRQFILSSKKLLLSDSGFYLCACGMAGSSYEQYFGPGTRLTVT.

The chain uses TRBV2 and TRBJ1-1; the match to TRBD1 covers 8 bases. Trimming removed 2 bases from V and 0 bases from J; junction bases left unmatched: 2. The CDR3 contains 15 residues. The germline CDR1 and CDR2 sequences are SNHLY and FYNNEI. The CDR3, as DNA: TGTGCCAGCAGTGAACAGGGGGCGGTGAACACTGAAGCTTTCTTT. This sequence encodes CASSEQGAVNTEAFF. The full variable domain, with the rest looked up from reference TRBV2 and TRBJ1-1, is EPEVTQTPSHQVTQMGQEVILRCVPISNHLYFYWYRQILGQKVEFLVSFYNNEISEKSEIFDDQFSVERPDGSNFTLKIRSTKLEDSAMYFCASSEQGAVNTEAFFGQGTRLTVV.

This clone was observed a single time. The DNA for the CDR3 is TGTGCCAGCAGCCATCCCCGCGGCTACACCTTC. It encodes CASSHPRGYTF. V and J are TRBV9 and TRBJ1-2; D not certain. CDR1 is SGDLS and CDR2 is YYNGEE in the germline V gene. The CDR3 is 11 amino acids. The V end was cut by 4 bases, the J end by 8 bases, with 9 bases between.

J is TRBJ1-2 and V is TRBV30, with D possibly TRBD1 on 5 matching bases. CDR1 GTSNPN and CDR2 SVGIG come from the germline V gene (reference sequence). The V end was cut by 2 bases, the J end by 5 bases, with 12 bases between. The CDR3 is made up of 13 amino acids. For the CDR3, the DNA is TGTGCCTGGAGTCCCGGGGGGATATATGGCTACACCTTC. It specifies CAWSPGGIYGYTF. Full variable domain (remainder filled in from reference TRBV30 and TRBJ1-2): SQTIHQWPATLVQPVGSPLSLECTVEGTSNPNLYWYRQAAGRGLQLLFYSVGIGQISSEVPQNLSASRPQDRQFILSSKKLLLSDSGFYLCAWSPGGIYGYTFGSGTRLTVV.